Listed below are T cell receptor beta chains from one sample, sequenced in a study of cytomegalovirus exposure and HLA in healthy donors. Using immunoSEQ multiplex PCR, the repertoire was profiled, and TCRdb retains in-frame clones only, with some absent. The table shows 67,000 or so clones, with about 94% occurring only once. Sequenced: PBMCs. The origin of the receptors is a man between 18 and 29 years old in good health and CMV-seropositive. Both conserved end residues are part of each CDR3. D genes are given only for firm matches. Clone size is shown for a subset of rows, as once, few, many or a class of expanded clone.

d_gene	v_gene	abundance	j_gene	CDR3nt	CDR3aa
TRBD2	TRBV2	once	TRBJ2-1	TGTGCCAGCAGTGTAAGCGGGAGTTCTGCCAATGAGCAGTTCTTC	CASSVSGSSANEQFF
.	TRBV7-2	once	TRBJ2-7	TGTGCCAGCAGCTTTGCGGGGAGCTCCTACGAGCAGTACTTC	CASSFAGSSYEQYF
.	TRBV5-1	.	TRBJ2-7	TGCGCCAGCAGGGGGGGGCAGGGTCTCGACGAGCAGTACTTC	CASRGGQGLDEQYF
.	TRBV10-2	.	TRBJ1-3	TGCGCCAGCAACGAGGCCATCTCTGGAAACACCATATATTTT	CASNEAISGNTIYF
.	TRBV27	.	TRBJ1-5	TGTGCCAGCAGTCCCCCTGCGGGGCATCAGCCCCAGCATTTT	CASSPPAGHQPQHF
TRBD2	TRBV6-4	.	TRBJ2-3	TGTGCCAGCAGTGACTCGACTAGCGGGGGGGCCGATACGCAGTATTTT	CASSDSTSGGADTQYF
.	TRBV4-1	.	TRBJ1-1	TGCGCCAGCAGCCAATCCCTTATACGGGGATCCCGGGGGATGAACACTGAAGCTTTCTTT	CASSQSLIRGSRGMNTEAFF
.	TRBV6-4	.	TRBJ2-1	TGTGCCAGCAGTGACTCGATGGCTTCCAATGAGCAGTTCTTC	CASSDSMASNEQFF
.	TRBV4-1	.	TRBJ1-6	TGCGCCAGCAGCCAAGTACACGACAGCCTCTATAATTCACCCCTCCACTTT	CASSQVHDSLYNSPLHF
.	TRBV27	.	TRBJ2-7	TGTGCCAGCAGTTTTGGCGGGCACTCCTACGAGCAGTACTTC	CASSFGGHSYEQYF
TRBD1	TRBV5-1	.	TRBJ2-1	TGCGCCAGCAGCACGAAACAGGGACAGTTCGGCAATGAGCAGTTCTTC	CASSTKQGQFGNEQFF
.	TRBV5-1	.	TRBJ2-7	TGCGCCAGCAGCTTGAGGCCCAGACAGACGACCACGACCTACGAGCAGTACTTC	CASSLRPRQTTTTYEQYF
.	TRBV6-5	.	TRBJ2-3	TGTGCCAGCAGTTACTCGGGCCAGAGGGGCACAGATACGCAGTATTTT	CASSYSGQRGTDTQYF
.	TRBV28	.	TRBJ2-7	TGTGCCAGCAGGCCCACAGGCTCTCCCTTCTACGAGCAGTACTTC	CASRPTGSPFYEQYF
.	TRBV19	.	TRBJ2-2	TGTGCCAGTAAAGGGGTTCCATCGACCGGGGAGCTGTTTTTT	CASKGVPSTGELFF
.	TRBV9	.	TRBJ2-1	TGTGCCAGCAGCGTAAGCGTCGGGAGCTTTGAGCAGTTCTTC	CASSVSVGSFEQFF
.	TRBV5-1	.	TRBJ2-5	TGCGCCAGCAGAACGACAGTACAAGAGACCCAGTACTTC	CASRTTVQETQYF
TRBD2	TRBV13	.	TRBJ2-3	TGTGCCAGCAACGCAGGGGGGACTAGCGGGATCCGTTTTAAGTATTTT	CASNAGGTSGIRFKYF
.	TRBV11-2	.	TRBJ1-2	TGTGCCAGCAGCTTAGATGGAGATGGCTACACCTTC	CASSLDGDGYTF
TRBD2	TRBV6-1	.	TRBJ2-7	TGTGCCAGCAGTGAAGTGGGAGGGGACGAGCAGTACTTC	CASSEVGGDEQYF
TRBD1	TRBV5-1	.	TRBJ2-7	TGCGCCAGCAGCTTGCACCCCCGACAGGGGGAGGACCTAAACTCCTACGAGCAGTACTTC	CASSLHPRQGEDLNSYEQYF
.	TRBV6-1	.	TRBJ1-1	TGTGCCAGCAGCGTTGGGGGGGAGGGCACTGAAGCTTTCTTT	CASSVGGEGTEAFF
.	TRBV5-1	.	TRBJ2-5	TGCGCCAGCAGTCGAGGGGGTCCGGTGGAGACCCAGTACTTC	CASSRGGPVETQYF
.	TRBV11-2	.	TRBJ2-5	TGTGCCAGCAGCCCCGACAGGCGTGAAGAGACCCAGTACTTC	CASSPDRREETQYF
TRBD1	TRBV9	.	TRBJ1-1	TGTGCCAGCAGGGCCGGGACAGGGGGCGAGACTGAAGCTTTCTTT	CASRAGTGGETEAFF
.	TRBV4-1	.	TRBJ2-4	TGCGCCAGCAGCCAACCCAGCTCAGGGAAAAACATTCAGTACTTC	CASSQPSSGKNIQYF
TRBD2	TRBV5-1	.	TRBJ2-1	TGCGCCAGCAGCTTGGCTGTGGGAGGGTACAATGAGCAGTTCTTC	CASSLAVGGYNEQFF
TRBD2	TRBV10-1	.	TRBJ2-2	TGCGCCAGCAAAGCAAGGACTAGCGGGGGAAGTTACACCGGGGAGCTGTTTTTT	CASKARTSGGSYTGELFF
TRBD1	TRBV10-3	.	TRBJ1-2	TGTGCCATCAGTGAGTCTCGTCAGGGGGTTGGCTACACCTTC	CAISESRQGVGYTF